The 21 T cell receptor beta chains listed next were all sequenced from one sample in a study of blood T cell repertoires in COVID-19. Method: immunoSEQ multiplex PCR; TCRdb's copy keeps in-frame clones and lacks some. The sample yields some 240,000 clones, around 90% seen once. The sample was peripheral blood. Every receptor here comes from a woman aged 55-70 years with COVID-19, enrolled during active disease.

This clone was observed once. The chain links TRBV7-9 to TRBJ1-1; tentative D call: TRBD1 (5 bases). Germline V gives CDR1 SEHNR, CDR2 FQNEAQ (reference sequence). Trimming took off 1 base at V and 8 bases at J, with 8 bases between the two ends. CDR3 length: 12 amino acids. The CDR3 coding sequence is TGTGCCAGCAGCTTAGTGGGGCGGGAAGCTTTCTTT. It codes for CASSLVGREAFF.

The V call is TRBV30, the J call TRBJ1-5; the match to TRBD1 covers 10 bases. The CDR3 runs 13 residues. Germline assignment: CDR1 GTSNPN and CDR2 SVGIG (reference sequence). After removal of 5 bases from V and 11 bases from J, the junction contained 9 bases not matched to a gene. The DNA of the CDR3 is TGTGCCTGGGGGACAGGGGTAGGTAAGACCCAGCATTTT. Residues: CAWGTGVGKTQHF.

The chain has TRBV6-6 and TRBJ1-2; possibly TRBD1 for D (6 bases). Looked up from germline, CDR1 is MNHNY and CDR2 is SVGAGI (reference sequence). The V end was cut by 4 bases, the J end by 3 bases, with 9 bases between. The length of the CDR3 is 13 residues. CDR3 bases: TGTGCCAGCAGTTTATCAGGGGACTATGGCTACACCTTC. Translation gives CASSLSGDYGYTF.

In DNA form, the CDR3 reads TGTGCCAGCAGCGTGGGAAGGGGGCGGACTGAAGCTTTCTTT. Encoded protein: CASSVGRGRTEAFF. This sequence joins TRBV5-4 and TRBJ1-1; 7 bases are a match to TRBD1. CDR1 SGHNT and CDR2 YYREEE come from the germline V gene (reference sequence). There are 14 residues in the CDR3. Trimming at V came to 4 bases and at J to 5 bases, leaving 8 bases not matched to a gene.

The V and J genes are TRBV7-3 and TRBJ1-1, with 7 bases aligning to TRBD1. With V trimmed by 6 bases and J by 1 base, 8 bases remained unmatched. The length of the CDR3 is 15 residues. In germline, CDR1 is SGHTA, CDR2 FQGTGA. The CDR3 DNA is TGTGCCAGCAGATCAAATCGACAGGGGAACACTGAAGCTTTCTTT. Translation: CASRSNRQGNTEAFF.

This chain connects TRBV28 to TRBJ1-4; D unresolved. The germline gives CDR1 MDHEN, CDR2 SYDVKM. V was cut by 4 bases and J by 7 bases, with 4 bases left in between. This CDR3 spans 11 amino acids. CDR3 coding DNA: TGTGCCAGCAGTTGGAGTGAAAAACTGTTTTTT. Its protein is CASSWSEKLFF.

CDR3 protein: CASSEIKGGLGGNEQFF. In nucleotides, the CDR3 is TGTGCCAGCAGTGAGATCAAAGGGGGACTGGGGGGGAATGAGCAGTTCTTC. The chain joins TRBV25-1 to TRBJ2-1, with D possibly TRBD2 on 7 matching bases. Germline CDR1 reads MGHDK; CDR2 reads SYGVNS. V shed 3 bases and J shed 7 bases, with 22 bases lying between them. The CDR3 sequence is 17 residues long.

The chain uses TRBV6-6 and TRBJ2-2; possibly TRBD2 for D (6 bases). CDR1 MNHNY and CDR2 SVGAGI come from the germline V gene (reference sequence). CDR3 length equals 16 residues. V lost 2 bases to trimming and J lost 2 bases, with 12 bases between them. The CDR3: CASSYESLANTGELFF. The CDR3 DNA reads TGTGCCAGCAGTTACGAGTCACTAGCTAACACCGGGGAGCTGTTTTTT.

This sequence joins TRBV5-4 and TRBJ2-3; 11 nucleotides agree with TRBD1. CDR1 is SGHNT, CDR2 YYREEE, per germline (reference sequence). The CDR3 is made up of 18 amino acids. V lost 0 bases to trimming and J lost 4 bases; unmatched junction nucleotides: 10. CDR3 in DNA: TGTGCCAGCAGCTTGGCCGAGGGTGGACAGGGGGCCCCAGATACGCAGTATTTT. Protein product: CASSLAEGGQGAPDTQYF.

The rearrangement joins TRBV19 to TRBJ1-5, with 9 bases that match TRBD1. V trimming: 5 bases; J trimming: 2 bases; junction bases outside the gene matches: 4. This CDR3 is built from 15 residues. The germline V gene has CDR1 LNHDA and CDR2 SQIVND (reference sequence). The CDR3 protein is CASSRRQGGNQPQHF. DNA of the CDR3: TGTGCCAGTAGTCGCCGACAGGGGGGCAATCAGCCCCAGCATTTT. The variable domain in full, with the rest retrieved from reference TRBV19 and TRBJ1-5, is DGGITQSPKYLFRKEGQNVTLSCEQNLNHDAMYWYRQDPGQGLRLIYYSQIVNDFQKGDIAEGYSVSREKKESFPLTVTSAQKNPTAFYLCASSRRQGGNQPQHFGDGTRLSIL.

This clone was seen more than once but under ten times. The chain carries TRBV12-3 or TRBV12-4 and TRBJ1-5; 8 bases map to TRBD1. The CDR3 contains 13 residues. V gave up 3 bases and J gave up 7 bases; unmatched junction bases: 2. CDR3 sequence reads: CASSLDRVQPQHF. The DNA of the CDR3 is TGTGCCAGCAGTTTGGACAGGGTGCAGCCCCAGCATTTT.

The chain combines TRBV3-1 (or the pseudogene TRBV3-2) with TRBJ1-3; no reliable D call. The V gene lost 3 bases and the J gene lost 0 bases, with 9 bases spanning the gap. Germline V CDR1 and CDR2: LGHDT, YNNKEL (reference sequence). The CDR3 is 15 amino acids. CDR3 in amino acids: CASSHFGSSGNTIYF. Here the CDR3 DNA reads TGTGCCAGCAGCCACTTTGGGAGCTCTGGAAACACCATATATTTT.

This clone was seen once. V is TRBV18 and J is TRBJ2-2; D may be TRBD1 (5 bases). Germline lookup yields CDR1 KGHSH and CDR2 LQKENI. The CDR3 is 16 residues long. Trimming removed 3 bases at V and 1 base at J, with 12 bases between. CDR3 residues: CASSPTVPVNTGELFF. The CDR3 nucleotides are TGTGCCAGCTCACCGACAGTCCCGGTGAACACCGGGGAGCTGTTTTTT.

The chain links TRBV6-4 to TRBJ1-1; weak D call: TRBD1 (5 bases). With 6 bases removed from V and 0 bases from J, the gap between germline ends came to 8 bases. Germline loops: CDR1 MRHNA, CDR2 SNTAGT. The CDR3 totals 13 residues. CDR3: CASRKTVNTEAFF. For the CDR3, the DNA is TGTGCCAGCAGGAAGACAGTGAACACTGAAGCTTTCTTT.

The gene calls are TRBV19 and TRBJ1-2; D remains ambiguous. Germline CDR1 is LNHDA and CDR2 is SQIVND (reference sequence). This CDR3 region has 14 residues. Between the trimmed V and J ends, which lost 9 bases and 5 bases, there was a span of 19 bases. The CDR3: CASNNREGGYGYTF. DNA for the CDR3: TGTGCCAGCAATAATAGGGAGGGAGGGTATGGCTACACCTTC.

The chain combines TRBV5-1 with TRBJ1-3; 8 bases match TRBD1. V lost 4 bases, J lost 0 bases, and 6 bases stayed unmatched. This CDR3 comprises 16 residues. Germline V lookup: CDR1 SGHRS, CDR2 YFSETQ. The CDR3 loop is CASSHPTGGSGNTIYF. The CDR3 DNA sequence: TGCGCCAGCAGCCACCCCACAGGGGGCTCTGGAAACACCATATATTTT.

This rearrangement joins TRBV5-1 to TRBJ1-4; 9 bases line up with TRBD1. The ends lost 4 bases at V and 8 bases at J; junction bases unmatched: 6. This CDR3 has 14 residues. Germline V CDR1 and CDR2: SGHRS, YFSETQ. The CDR3 protein is CASSPGQGKEKLFF. CDR3 DNA: TGCGCCAGCAGCCCGGGACAGGGAAAGGAAAAACTGTTTTTT.

The chain joins TRBV7-8 to TRBJ2-3; weak D call: TRBD2 (6 bases). The CDR3 contains 14 residues. Germline CDR1 SGHVS, CDR2 FQNEAQ. V lost 2 bases and J lost 4, with 10 bases in between. The CDR3 is CASSLTLAADTQYF. CDR3 bases: TGTGCCAGCAGCTTAACACTAGCAGCAGATACGCAGTATTTT.

This rearrangement joins TRBV25-1 to TRBJ1-3, with 7 positions matching TRBD1. This CDR3 is 15 amino acids long. Germline V CDR1 and CDR2: MGHDK, SYGVNS. Trimming cost V 4 bases and J 2 bases; bases outside gene matches: 5. CDR3 nucleotides: TGTGCCAGCAGTGCAACAGGGGCGCCTGGAAACACCATATATTTT. Its protein product is CASSATGAPGNTIYF.

This chain uses TRBV19 with TRBJ2-2, with TRBD1 matching 9 bases. This CDR3 has 15 residues. V gave up 5 bases and J gave up 8 bases; unmatched junction bases: 9. Germline CDR1 is LNHDA and CDR2 is SQIVND (reference sequence). CDR3 coding DNA: TGTGCCAGTAGTGTGGGACAGGGAGTCTCGGGGGAGCTGTTTTTT. This encodes CASSVGQGVSGELFF. The whole variable domain, filled in from reference TRBV19 and TRBJ2-2, reads DGGITQSPKYLFRKEGQNVTLSCEQNLNHDAMYWYRQDPGQGLRLIYYSQIVNDFQKGDIAEGYSVSREKKESFPLTVTSAQKNPTAFYLCASSVGQGVSGELFFGEGSRLTVL.

This clone was counted a few times. This chain joins TRBV11-3 and TRBJ2-2, with D maybe TRBD2 (5 bases). V shed 3 bases and J shed 3 bases, with 5 bases lying between them. The CDR3 consists of 13 residues. CDR1 is SGHNT and CDR2 is YENEEA in the germline V gene. The CDR3 sequence: CASSFGDTGELFF. The CDR3 DNA reads TGTGCCAGCAGCTTCGGGGACACCGGGGAGCTGTTTTTT.